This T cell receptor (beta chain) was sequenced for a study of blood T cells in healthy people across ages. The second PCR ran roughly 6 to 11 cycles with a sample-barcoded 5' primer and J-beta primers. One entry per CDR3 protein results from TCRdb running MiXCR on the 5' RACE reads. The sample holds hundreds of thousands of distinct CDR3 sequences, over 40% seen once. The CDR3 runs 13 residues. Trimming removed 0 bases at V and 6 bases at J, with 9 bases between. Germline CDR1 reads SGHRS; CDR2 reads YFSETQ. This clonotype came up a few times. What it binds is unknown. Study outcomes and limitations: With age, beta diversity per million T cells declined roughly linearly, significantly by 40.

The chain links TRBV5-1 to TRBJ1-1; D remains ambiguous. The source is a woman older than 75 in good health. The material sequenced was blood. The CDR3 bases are TGCGCCAGCAGCTTGGTTTGGATGGCTGAAGCTTTCTTT. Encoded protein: CASSLVWMAEAFF.